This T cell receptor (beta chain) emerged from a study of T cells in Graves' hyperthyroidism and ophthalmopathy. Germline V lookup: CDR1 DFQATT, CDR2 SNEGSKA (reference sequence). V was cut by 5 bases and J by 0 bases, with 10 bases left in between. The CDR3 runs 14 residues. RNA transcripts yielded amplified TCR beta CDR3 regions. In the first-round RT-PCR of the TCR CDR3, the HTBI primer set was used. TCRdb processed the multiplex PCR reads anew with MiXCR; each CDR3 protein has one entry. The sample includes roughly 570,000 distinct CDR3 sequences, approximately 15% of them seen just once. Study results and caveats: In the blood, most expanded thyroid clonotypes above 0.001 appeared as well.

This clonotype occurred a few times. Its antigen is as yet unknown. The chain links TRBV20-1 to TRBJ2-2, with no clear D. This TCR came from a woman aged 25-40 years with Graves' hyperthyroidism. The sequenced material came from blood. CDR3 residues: CSAPADANTGELFF. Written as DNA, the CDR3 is TGCAGTGCTCCCGCGGATGCGAACACCGGGGAGCTGTTTTTT.